These T cell receptor beta chains were read from a single sample in a study of cytomegalovirus exposure and HLA in healthy donors. Some clones are missing from TCRdb's copy, which holds only in-frame ones; the method was immunoSEQ multiplex PCR. The table shows about 55,000 clones, with approximately 71% occurring only once. Sequencing was done on a sample of PBMCs. These receptors were obtained from a man between 40 and 49 years old in good health and CMV-seropositive. Each CDR3 is given without its conserved first and last residue. The size field is filled for only some rows; it gives once, few, many or a size class.

clone_size: .
v_call: TRBV5-6
j_call: TRBJ1-4
cdr3_aa: ASSFDRTNEKLF

clone_size: .
v_call: TRBV7-3
j_call: TRBJ2-1
cdr3_aa: ASSALRTVINEQF

clone_size: few
v_call: TRBV5-4
j_call: TRBJ1-2
cdr3_aa: ASSREGQVNYGYT

clone_size: .
v_call: TRBV19
j_call: TRBJ2-7
cdr3_aa: ASSLIDTGTANEQY

clone_size: .
v_call: TRBV6-5
j_call: TRBJ1-5
cdr3_aa: ASSEQGANQPQH

clone_size: few
v_call: TRBV28
j_call: TRBJ2-4
cdr3_aa: ASSLVSAAKNIQY

clone_size: .
v_call: TRBV5-6
j_call: TRBJ2-7
cdr3_aa: ASSLNSLVGVSEQY

clone_size: .
v_call: TRBV5-1
j_call: TRBJ2-7
cdr3_aa: ASSLARGQGATGEQY

clone_size: .
v_call: TRBV6-5
j_call: TRBJ1-1
cdr3_aa: ASRSTATSTEAF

clone_size: once
v_call: TRBV6-1
j_call: TRBJ2-7
cdr3_aa: ATSGLAGYEQY

clone_size: .
v_call: TRBV5-1
j_call: TRBJ2-7
cdr3_aa: ASSVDSNVVYEQY

clone_size: .
v_call: TRBV7-2
j_call: TRBJ1-2
cdr3_aa: ASSLAGRGTNYGYT

clone_size: .
v_call: TRBV11-3
j_call: TRBJ2-1
cdr3_aa: ASSLGRNEQF

clone_size: .
v_call: TRBV6-1
j_call: TRBJ2-6
cdr3_aa: ASSELSGANVLT

clone_size: .
v_call: TRBV6-5
j_call: TRBJ1-2
cdr3_aa: ASTRDFYGYT

clone_size: .
v_call: TRBV6-5
j_call: TRBJ1-2
cdr3_aa: ASRRQGPPYGYT

clone_size: .
v_call: TRBV30
j_call: TRBJ2-3
cdr3_aa: AYASGGVPTDTQY

clone_size: .
v_call: TRBV5-6
j_call: TRBJ1-6
cdr3_aa: ASSLEDSSPLH

clone_size: .
v_call: TRBV6-1
j_call: TRBJ2-3
cdr3_aa: ASSHDRDLTDTQY

clone_size: .
v_call: TRBV21-1
j_call: TRBJ1-1
cdr3_aa: ASSKDRAPNTEAF

clone_size: .
v_call: TRBV2
j_call: TRBJ2-5
cdr3_aa: ASSRQGGRETQY

clone_size: .
v_call: TRBV6-5
j_call: TRBJ1-4
cdr3_aa: ASRQGGNNEKLF

clone_size: few
v_call: TRBV27
j_call: TRBJ2-3
cdr3_aa: ASSPTSGGVADTQY

clone_size: .
v_call: TRBV18
j_call: TRBJ1-4
cdr3_aa: ATTGGMKEKLF

clone_size: .
v_call: TRBV2
j_call: TRBJ2-5
cdr3_aa: ASLQGPEETQY

clone_size: .
v_call: TRBV5-6
j_call: TRBJ1-2
cdr3_aa: ASSPWTGSRYGYT

clone_size: once
v_call: TRBV5-1
j_call: TRBJ1-6
cdr3_aa: ASSTGGGGRNSPLH

clone_size: .
v_call: TRBV6-6
j_call: TRBJ1-1
cdr3_aa: ASNRITSEAF

clone_size: .
v_call: TRBV5-1
j_call: TRBJ1-4
cdr3_aa: ASSLGQGADEKLF

clone_size: .
v_call: TRBV5-8
j_call: TRBJ1-3
cdr3_aa: ASSSGISGNTIY

clone_size: .
v_call: TRBV5-1
j_call: TRBJ2-3
cdr3_aa: ASSRLGLSSTDTQY

clone_size: .
v_call: TRBV7-3
j_call: TRBJ2-1
cdr3_aa: ASSPSGSGGAEEQF

clone_size: few
v_call: TRBV5-1
j_call: TRBJ2-5
cdr3_aa: ASSSRAETQY

clone_size: .
v_call: TRBV6-5
j_call: TRBJ2-7
cdr3_aa: ASSGSRSPTSEQY

clone_size: .
v_call: TRBV19
j_call: TRBJ2-7
cdr3_aa: ASQQGFEQY

clone_size: .
v_call: TRBV6-5
j_call: TRBJ2-7
cdr3_aa: ASKRGQVTYEQY

clone_size: .
v_call: TRBV29-1
j_call: TRBJ1-2
cdr3_aa: SVGGKGVNYGYT